The present TCR beta chain was sequenced within a study of control samples from healthy donors and cancer patients. Using immunoSEQ multiplex PCR, the repertoire was profiled, and TCRdb retains in-frame clones only, with some absent. The table records about 55,000 clones, over 75% of them present only once. The CDR3 runs to 15 residues. Trimming took off 6 bases at V and 2 bases at J, with 15 bases between the two ends. Per the germline V gene, CDR1 is MDHEN and CDR2 is SYDVKM. The receptor's source is a man aged 45-65 years in good health. The specimen was blood. The chain couples TRBV28 to TRBJ2-3; a weak D match, TRBD2 (5 bases). CDR3 coding DNA: TGTGCCAGCAGCCAACTAGGCCCTTACACAGATACGCAGTATTTT. It is translated as CASSQLGPYTDTQYF.